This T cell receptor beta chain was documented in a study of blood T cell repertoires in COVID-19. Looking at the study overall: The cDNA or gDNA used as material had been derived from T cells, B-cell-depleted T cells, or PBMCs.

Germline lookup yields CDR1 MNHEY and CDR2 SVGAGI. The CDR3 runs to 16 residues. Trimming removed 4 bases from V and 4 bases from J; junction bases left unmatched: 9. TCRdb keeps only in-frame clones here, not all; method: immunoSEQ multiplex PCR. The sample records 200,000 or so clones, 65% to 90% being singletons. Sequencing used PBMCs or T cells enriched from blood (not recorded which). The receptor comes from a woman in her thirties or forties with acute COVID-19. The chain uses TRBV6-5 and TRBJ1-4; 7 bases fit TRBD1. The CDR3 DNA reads TGTGCCAGCAGTTCGATCTTGACAGGGTTTAATGAAAAACTGTTTTTT. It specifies CASSSILTGFNEKLFF.